A single T cell receptor beta chain is shown here with its context. Data came from immunoSEQ multiplex PCR; TCRdb stores just in-frame clones and leaves some out. The table records about 250,000 clones, roughly 86% of them present only once. The data stem from a study of blood T cell repertoires in COVID-19. Study summary: The United States, Italy and Spain provided the acute and convalescent COVID-19 samples. The cDNA or gDNA used as material had been derived from T cells, B-cell-depleted T cells, or PBMCs.

CDR1 SGHDN and CDR2 FVKESK come from the germline V gene. Trimming cost V 5 bases and J 3 bases; bases outside gene matches: 9. This CDR3 region has 15 residues. The receptor's source is a woman in her twenties or thirties with acute or convalescent COVID-19. This chain joins TRBV14 and TRBJ2-7; TRBD2 agrees at 8 bases. The material sequenced was peripheral blood. The CDR3 reads CASSVSGKSFYEQYF. The CDR3 nucleotides are TGTGCCAGCAGCGTTAGCGGGAAATCGTTCTACGAGCAGTACTTC.